The 26 T cell receptor beta chains presented below share a single source sample, sequenced in a study of blood T cell repertoires in COVID-19. Method: immunoSEQ multiplex PCR; TCRdb's copy keeps in-frame clones and lacks some. The sample records about 210,000 clones, about four fifths being singletons. Sequencing was carried out using peripheral blood. These receptors were collected from a woman aged 40 to 55 with active or convalescent COVID-19.

The chain combines TRBV4-3 with TRBJ1-6, with D unresolved. Per germline, CDR1 LGHNA and CDR2 YSLEER. The CDR3 loop spans 15 amino acids. V lost 3 bases, J lost 6 bases, and 12 bases lay in between. The CDR3 spells CASSQGSGINSPLHF. The CDR3 region has the DNA TGCGCCAGCAGCCAGGGGTCGGGGATTAATTCACCCCTCCACTTT.

The chain joins TRBV4-2 to TRBJ2-7; 9 positions agree with TRBD2. Looked up from germline, CDR1 is LGHNA and CDR2 is YNFKEQ. V lost 2 bases to trimming and J lost 2 bases; unmatched junction nucleotides: 4. This CDR3 is built from 15 residues. CDR3 nucleotide sequence: TGTGCCAGCAGCCAACGACTAGCGGCCGCCTACGAGCAGTACTTC. Residues: CASSQRLAAAYEQYF.

Of note for this clone: Other nucleotide sequences in the sample specify the same CDR3. V is TRBV29-1 and J is TRBJ1-1; D unresolved. CDR1 and CDR2 (germline): SQVTM, ANQGSEA. The CDR3 contains 10 residues. Trimming shortened V by 6 bases and J by 2 bases, and 4 bases separated the two germline ends. For the CDR3, the DNA is TGCAGCGTGCGTAACACTGAAGCTTTCTTT. Translated: CSVRNTEAFF.

The chain carries TRBV14 and TRBJ2-3, with no clear D. CDR3 length equals 14 residues. Between the trimmed V and J ends, which lost 1 base and 0 bases, there was a span of 5 bases. The germline V gene encodes CDR1 SGHDN and CDR2 FVKESK. CDR3: CASSQGYSTDTQYF. Written as DNA, the CDR3 is TGTGCCAGCAGCCAAGGCTATAGCACAGATACGCAGTATTTT.

This chain links TRBV5-1 with TRBJ1-4, with TRBD1 matching 10 bases. V shed 4 bases, J shed 7 bases, and the junction held 13 bases outside the gene matches. Per the germline V gene, CDR1 is SGHRS and CDR2 is YFSETQ. The CDR3 totals 17 residues. CDR3 DNA sequence: TGCGCCAGCAGCCCGTCCCGGGACAGGGGAGGTATTGAAAAACTGTTTTTT. It yields the protein CASSPSRDRGGIEKLFF. The full variable domain, with the rest looked up from reference TRBV5-1 and TRBJ1-4, is KAGVTQTPRYLIKTRGQQVTLSCSPISGHRSVSWYQQTPGQGLQFLFEYFSETQRNKGNFPGRFSGRQFSNSRSEMNVSTLELGDSALYLCASSPSRDRGGIEKLFFGSGTQLSVL.

This CDR3 is CASTDRPGLHYGYTF. DNA of the CDR3: TGTGCCAGTACTGATCGTCCAGGGCTGCACTATGGCTACACCTTC. This chain links TRBV19 with TRBJ1-2; D is perhaps TRBD1 (5 bases). Germline V gene data show CDR1 as LNHDA and CDR2 as SQIVND (reference sequence). CDR3 length: 15 residues. Trimming took 7 bases from V and 3 from J, leaving 18 bases between them.

This clone has a handful of counts. The rearrangement uses TRBV28 and TRBJ1-5; 7 bases agree with TRBD1. The J segment lost 3 bases and the V segment lost 6 bases, leaving 8 bases of the junction unmatched. CDR1 and CDR2 from the germline V gene are MDHEN and SYDVKM. The CDR3 runs 15 residues. The CDR3, as DNA: TGTGCCAGCAGCACCAGGGGGGACCTCAATCAGCCCCAGCATTTT. Translation gives CASSTRGDLNQPQHF.

The rearrangement links TRBV11-3 to TRBJ2-5, with 12 positions matching TRBD2. CDR1 is SGHNT, CDR2 YENEEA, per germline. The CDR3 totals 18 residues. V lost 5 bases, J lost 4 bases, and 14 bases stayed unmatched. The CDR3 protein is CASSTKGLAGGGRETQYF. For the CDR3, the DNA is TGTGCCAGCAGCACGAAAGGGCTAGCGGGGGGGGGACGAGAGACCCAGTACTTC.

This clone appeared once. The J gene is TRBJ1-2, the V gene TRBV19; 9 bases line up with TRBD1. Germline CDR1 and CDR2: LNHDA and SQIVND (reference sequence). Germline trimming cut 5 bases from V and 4 bases from J; bases unmatched to any gene: 5. The length of the CDR3 is 14 residues. CDR3: CASSPTGGAYGYTF. The CDR3 nucleotides are TGTGCCAGTAGTCCCACAGGGGGCGCCTATGGCTACACCTTC.

V and J are TRBV6-5 and TRBJ2-7; 7 bases map to TRBD1. Germline V gene sequence: CDR1 MNHEY, CDR2 SVGAGI. V lost 4 bases to trimming and J lost 0 bases; unmatched junction nucleotides: 9. CDR3 length: 16 residues. The CDR3 region has the DNA TGTGCCAGCAGTTCATTACAGGGGAGAAGCTCCTACGAGCAGTACTTC. Its translation is CASSSLQGRSSYEQYF.

The chain links TRBV7-2 to TRBJ2-3, with a weak D call TRBD2 (6 bases). Per the germline V gene, CDR1 is SGHTA and CDR2 is FQGNSA. V lost 5 bases, J lost 6 bases, and 15 bases lay in between. The CDR3 is made up of 14 amino acids. CDR3 sequence: CASSAGPGRDTQYF. For the CDR3, the DNA is TGTGCCAGCAGCGCGGGGCCGGGAAGGGATACGCAGTATTTT.

This chain joins TRBV28 and TRBJ1-4; 8 bases map to TRBD1. CDR1 MDHEN and CDR2 SYDVKM come from the germline V gene. CDR3 length: 15 residues. Trimming at V came to 6 bases and at J to 7 bases, leaving 10 bases not matched to a gene. The CDR3 nucleotides read TGTGCCAGCAGCCTTTTGGACAGGGTTTTTGAAAAACTGTTTTTT. Translating it yields CASSLLDRVFEKLFF.

This chain connects TRBV5-6 to TRBJ1-2, with 7 bases aligning to TRBD1. The ends lost 0 bases at V and 5 bases at J; junction bases unmatched: 13. The CDR3 is 17 residues long. The germline V gene encodes CDR1 SGHDT and CDR2 YYEEEE. DNA of the CDR3: TGTGCCAGCAGCTTGGTCGATTGGACAGGTTGGGAATATGGCTACACCTTC. It specifies CASSLVDWTGWEYGYTF.

The chain carries TRBV5-1 and TRBJ2-2, with 8 bases aligning to TRBD1. Germline V lookup: CDR1 SGHRS, CDR2 YFSETQ. This CDR3 comprises 14 residues. V trimming: 7 bases; J trimming: 6 bases; junction bases outside the gene matches: 8. In DNA, the CDR3 is TGCGCCAGCGCTAGGGACAGGACCGCCGGGGAGCTGTTTTTT. This sequence encodes CASARDRTAGELFF.

The chain joins TRBV5-1 to TRBJ2-7; unclear D gene. Between the trimmed V and J ends, which lost 0 bases and 2 bases, there was a span of 18 bases. The length of the CDR3 is 17 residues. In germline, CDR1 is SGHRS, CDR2 YFSETQ. As DNA, the CDR3 is TGCGCCAGCAGCTTGGCGCAGCCAGACTCTACCCCCTACGAGCAGTACTTC. This encodes CASSLAQPDSTPYEQYF.

The chain joins TRBV20-1 to TRBJ1-5, with D perhaps TRBD1 (5 bases). The V end lost 3 bases, the J end lost 1 base, and 13 bases lay between the germline ends. This CDR3 region has 15 residues. Germline V gene sequence: CDR1 DFQATT, CDR2 SNEGSKA (reference sequence). The CDR3 DNA follows: TGCAGTGCTAGTGAGTCAGGGTGGAGCAATCAGCCCCAGCATTTT. Translated, it gives CSASESGWSNQPQHF.

This rearrangement joins TRBV9 to TRBJ2-3, with TRBD1 as a possible D gene (6 bases). V was clipped by 1 base and J by 4 bases, with 19 bases between them. The length of the CDR3 is 17 residues. From germline, CDR1 is SGDLS and CDR2 YYNGEE. The CDR3 spells CASSVSPGHGRSDTQYF. The CDR3 nucleotides read TGTGCCAGCAGCGTATCACCGGGACACGGCCGATCAGATACGCAGTATTTT.

The CDR3 region is CASSSGTPAKNIQYF. DNA for the CDR3: TGTGCCAGTAGTAGTGGGACTCCCGCCAAAAACATTCAGTACTTC. The rearrangement joins TRBV19 to TRBJ2-4; a weak D match, TRBD2 (6 bases). V was clipped by 4 bases and J by 1 base, with 11 bases between them. CDR1 and CDR2 from the germline V gene are LNHDA and SQIVND (reference sequence). This CDR3 contains 15 residues.

This CDR3 reads CASSSLAQGAWGGYTF. In nucleotides, the CDR3 is TGTGCCAGCAGTTCGCTCGCTCAGGGGGCGTGGGGTGGCTACACCTTC. The chain recombines TRBV6-5 with TRBJ1-2, with 8 bases lining up with TRBD1. The CDR3 runs 16 residues. Losses at the gene ends were 4 bases for V and 7 bases for J; bases not matched to a gene: 14. Germline V CDR1 and CDR2: MNHEY, SVGAGI.

The chain links TRBV15 to TRBJ1-4; D is unclear. Trimming removed 4 bases from V and 8 bases from J, with 20 bases in between. The germline V gene has CDR1 LNHNV and CDR2 YYDKDF (reference sequence). The CDR3 covers 16 residues. The CDR3 DNA reads as TGTGCCACCAGCAAAGGAAATACGGGTCCTTTCGAAAAACTGTTTTTT. Translated, it gives CATSKGNTGPFEKLFF.

The chain carries TRBV5-6 and TRBJ1-1; D is possibly TRBD1 (5 bases). This CDR3 is built from 15 residues. Germline V CDR1 and CDR2: SGHDT, YYEEEE. Deletions cut 0 bases from V and 1 base from J, with 10 bases between. In DNA, the CDR3 is TGTGCCAGCAGCTTGGTCGGAGGGGAGAACACTGAAGCTTTCTTT. Residues: CASSLVGGENTEAFF.

The chain uses TRBV6-2 or TRBV6-3 and TRBJ1-2, with D hard to call. The CDR3 consists of 12 residues. With 6 bases removed from V and 0 bases from J, the gap between germline ends came to 5 bases. Germline assignment: CDR1 MNHEY and CDR2 SVGEGT. The CDR3 region has the DNA TGTGCCAGCAGCCAGCCTAACTATGGCTACACCTTC. This codes for CASSQPNYGYTF.

The DNA for the CDR3 is TGTGCCAGCAGTGAAAGAGGACTAGCGGATACGCAGTATTTT. Its protein is CASSERGLADTQYF. This chain connects TRBV6-1 to TRBJ2-3; 9 bases align to TRBD2. V lost 2 bases and J lost 6; bases outside the gene matches: 3. This CDR3 is built from 14 residues. Germline-derived CDR1 and CDR2 are MNHNS and SASEGT.

The chain links TRBV6-1 to TRBJ2-3; D is ambiguous. Trimming took 2 bases from V and 2 from J, leaving 14 bases between them. CDR3 size: 16 residues. Germline V gene lookup returns CDR1 MNHNS and CDR2 SASEGT. CDR3 coding DNA: TGTGCCAGCAGTGAACTGGTCCTGGTAGACACAGATACGCAGTATTTT. It yields the protein CASSELVLVDTDTQYF.

J is TRBJ2-2 and V is TRBV24-1, with 8 bases fitting TRBD1. Germline assignment: CDR1 KGHDR and CDR2 SFDVKD. The CDR3 contains 17 residues. V was clipped by 4 bases and J by 6 bases; unmatched bases: 12. The CDR3 DNA sequence: TGTGCCACCAGTGACCGCCGGACAGGGAGTATTGCCGGGGAGCTGTTTTTT. As protein: CATSDRRTGSIAGELFF.

The rearrangement uses TRBV6-6 and TRBJ2-1; 10 bases line up with TRBD2. J was trimmed by 5 bases and V by 6 bases; bases with no gene match: 4. The CDR3 loop spans 14 amino acids. CDR1 and CDR2 from the germline V gene are MNHNY and SVGAGI (reference sequence). The CDR3 sequence: CASRLAGLNNEQFF. The CDR3 DNA reads TGTGCCAGCAGACTAGCGGGGCTAAACAATGAGCAGTTCTTC.